This T cell receptor beta chain was recorded in a study of blood T cells in healthy people across ages. This CDR3 is 15 amino acids long. The germline CDR1 and CDR2 sequences are LGHNA and YSLEER. J lost 3 bases, V lost 0 bases, and 5 bases had no gene match. Sample-barcoded 5' priming and a J-beta primer mix drove a second PCR of about 7 to 11 cycles. TCRdb called the 5' RACE reads again in MiXCR, with one record for every CDR3 protein. The sample consists of about 680,000 distinct CDR3 sequences, more than 40% of them appearing once. Findings and caveats of the study: Higher naive T cell percentage went strongly together with higher TCR beta diversity.

In regard to this clonotype: Its antigen is as yet unknown.

The source of this sequence is a woman aged 60 to 75 in good health. The chain joins TRBV4-3 to TRBJ2-7; TRBD1 aligns across 7 bases. Sequenced material: blood. The CDR3 sequence: CASSQDAGTVYEQYF. DNA for the CDR3: TGCGCCAGCAGCCAAGACGCCGGGACAGTCTACGAGCAGTACTTC.